Each of the 27 T cell receptor beta chains below was sequenced from the same sample in a study of glioma-infiltrating T cells after dendritic cell vaccination. Profiled with immunoSEQ multiplex PCR; TCRdb holds only in-frame clones, not every one. This sample has under 70,000 clones, with 80% to 85% found just once. This specimen was blood, taken before dendritic cell vaccination. These receptor sequences come from a human donor with glioblastoma.

This chain links TRBV5-4 with TRBJ1-5, with 8 bases fitting TRBD1. The germline V gene has CDR1 SGHNT and CDR2 YYREEE (reference sequence). V was clipped by 5 bases and J by 3 bases; unmatched bases: 4. This CDR3 contains 14 residues. The CDR3 region is CASSTDRDNQPQHF. The CDR3 DNA sequence: TGTGCCAGCAGTACGGACAGGGACAATCAGCCCCAGCATTTT.

The chain joins TRBV30 to TRBJ1-1, with TRBD1 matching 8 bases. The CDR3 has 15 amino acids. With V trimmed by 3 bases and J by 7 bases, 13 bases remained unmatched. Germline CDR1 and CDR2: GTSNPN and SVGIG (reference sequence). As DNA, the CDR3 is TGTGCCTGGAGCCGTATGGCGACAGGGGCAAATGAAGCTTTCTTT. It codes for CAWSRMATGANEAFF.

The gene calls are TRBV7-9 and TRBJ1-2, with D possibly matching TRBD1 (6 bases). Looked up from germline, CDR1 is SEHNR and CDR2 is FQNEAQ (reference sequence). Trimming left V 4 bases short and J 3 bases short, with 18 bases between. This CDR3 is built from 16 residues. This CDR3 is CASSSTSTGIYYGYTF. The DNA for the CDR3 is TGTGCCAGCAGCTCAACCTCCACAGGGATCTACTATGGCTACACCTTC.

This clone was detected once. The chain couples TRBV9 to TRBJ2-3; possible D gene TRBD2, 5 bases. The CDR3 spans 12 residues. V was clipped by 2 bases and J by 4 bases, with 5 bases between them. Germline V gene data show CDR1 as SGDLS and CDR2 as YYNGEE. CDR3 nucleotides: TGTGCCAGCAGCGTGGACTCAGATACGCAGTATTTT. Its protein product is CASSVDSDTQYF.

This clone was observed once. The chain combines TRBV6-1 with TRBJ2-7; D is possibly TRBD1 (6 bases). V lost 7 bases, J lost 6 bases, and 19 bases lay in between. Germline CDR1 MNHNS, CDR2 SASEGT. The length of the CDR3 is 14 residues. This chain's CDR3 is CASIEPTGSGEQYF. The CDR3 DNA sequence: TGTGCCAGCATCGAACCAACAGGGTCCGGCGAGCAGTACTTC.

This clone was counted a few times. The chain employs TRBV30 and TRBJ1-1, with 7 positions matching TRBD1. The CDR3 is made up of 17 amino acids. The J segment lost 2 bases and the V segment lost 2 bases, leaving 14 bases of the junction unmatched. Germline CDR1 reads GTSNPN; CDR2 reads SVGIG (reference sequence). CDR3 loop: CAWSYLLDRALNTEAFF. The CDR3 DNA reads as TGTGCCTGGAGTTACCTACTCGACAGGGCCCTTAACACTGAAGCTTTCTTT.

This chain connects TRBV18 to TRBJ2-5; tentative D call: TRBD1 (6 bases). The ends were cut back, 3 bases at V and 1 base at J, with 15 bases in the middle. This CDR3 spans 16 amino acids. Germline lookup yields CDR1 KGHSH and CDR2 LQKENI. CDR3 coding DNA: TGTGCCAGCTCACCTCCCGACAGGAAGCTCCAAGAGACCCAGTACTTC. The encoded protein is CASSPPDRKLQETQYF. Variable domain in full (rest from reference TRBV18 and TRBJ2-5): NAGVMQNPRHLVRRRGQEARLRCSPMKGHSHVYWYRQLPEEGLKFMVYLQKENIIDESGMPKERFSAEFPKEGPSILRIQQVVRGDSAAYFCASSPPDRKLQETQYFGPGTRLLVL.

This clone was seen a single time. The gene calls are TRBV11-2 and TRBJ2-7, with D tentatively TRBD1 (5 bases). CDR1 is SGHAT, CDR2 FQNNGV, per germline. The CDR3 has 15 amino acids. The ends were cut back, 0 bases at V and 6 bases at J, with 15 bases in the middle. Written as DNA, the CDR3 is TGTGCCAGCAGCTTAGAGGCAGGGAAAGCCTGCGAGCAGTACTTC. Translation gives CASSLEAGKACEQYF. The variable domain in full, with the rest retrieved from reference TRBV11-2 and TRBJ2-7, is EAGVAQSPRYKIIEKRQSVAFWCNPISGHATLYWYQQILGQGPKLLIQFQNNGVVDDSQLPKDRFSAERLKGVDSTLKIQPAKLEDSAVYLCASSLEAGKACEQYFGPGTRLTVT.

This chain connects TRBV6-6 to TRBJ1-6, with D unresolved. The V gene lost 0 bases and the J gene lost 13 bases, with 7 bases spanning the gap. This CDR3 contains 12 residues. Germline lookup yields CDR1 MNHNY and CDR2 SVGAGI (reference sequence). CDR3 residues: CASSYSRAPLHF. CDR3 coding DNA: TGTGCCAGCAGTTACTCGAGGGCGCCCCTCCACTTT.

The chain carries TRBV19 and TRBJ1-2; D is uncertain. V was trimmed by 10 bases and J by 6 bases, leaving 21 bases between them. Germline lookup yields CDR1 LNHDA and CDR2 SQIVND (reference sequence). This CDR3 spans 14 amino acids. The DNA of the CDR3 is TGTGCCACAAACCCTCAGGCGGGCCTTCATGGCTACACCTTC. This sequence encodes CATNPQAGLHGYTF. Combining the CDR3 with reference TRBV19 and TRBJ1-2 gives the whole variable domain DGGITQSPKYLFRKEGQNVTLSCEQNLNHDAMYWYRQDPGQGLRLIYYSQIVNDFQKGDIAEGYSVSREKKESFPLTVTSAQKNPTAFYLCATNPQAGLHGYTFGSGTRLTVV.

The chain links TRBV19 to TRBJ2-5; TRBD2 might be the D (5 bases). V lost 5 bases to trimming and J lost 5 bases, with 15 bases between them. Germline lookup yields CDR1 LNHDA and CDR2 SQIVND (reference sequence). This CDR3 has 14 residues. CDR3 in DNA: TGTGCCAGTAGTCCAACCATCCCGGGGGAGACCCAGTACTTC. It yields the protein CASSPTIPGETQYF.

The chain recombines TRBV5-4 with TRBJ1-2; unclear D gene. The germline CDR1 and CDR2 sequences are SGHNT and YYREEE (reference sequence). This CDR3 region has 13 residues. V was pared by 1 base and J by 2 bases, with 6 bases between. The CDR3 is CASSLSFNYGYTF. The CDR3 bases are TGTGCCAGCAGCTTGTCCTTCAACTATGGCTACACCTTC. The full variable domain, its missing parts supplied by reference TRBV5-4 and TRBJ1-2, is ETGVTQSPTHLIKTRGQQVTLRCSSQSGHNTVSWYQQALGQGPQFIFQYYREEENGRGNFPPRFSGLQFPNYSSELNVNALELDDSALYLCASSLSFNYGYTFGSGTRLTVV.

V usage is TRBV19 and J usage is TRBJ1-6, with unresolved D. Germline lookup yields CDR1 LNHDA and CDR2 SQIVND (reference sequence). Trimming stripped 2 bases from V and 7 bases from J, with 6 bases between. The CDR3 contains 13 residues. CDR3 sequence (DNA): TGTGCCAGTAGTATATCCGGGAATTCACCCCTCCACTTT. This encodes CASSISGNSPLHF.

The chain's CDR3 is CASNLGTANSPLHF. The CDR3 nucleotides read TGTGCCAGCAACCTCGGGACAGCCAATTCACCCCTCCACTTT. This rearrangement joins TRBV28 to TRBJ1-6; TRBD1 aligns across 7 bases. Looked up from germline, CDR1 is MDHEN and CDR2 is SYDVKM. The CDR3 has 14 amino acids. V lost 7 bases to trimming and J lost 7 bases; unmatched junction nucleotides: 7.

V usage is TRBV7-6 and J usage is TRBJ2-1; TRBD2 agrees at 10 bases. The CDR3 consists of 18 residues. J was trimmed by 0 bases and V by 5 bases; bases with no gene match: 10. In germline, CDR1 is SGHVS, CDR2 FNYEAQ. The CDR3 DNA is TGTGCCAGCAGCCCAGGCCTAGCGGGGGCCGGCTCCTACAATGAGCAGTTCTTC. The encoded protein is CASSPGLAGAGSYNEQFF. Supplemented by reference TRBV7-6 and TRBJ2-1, the full variable domain reads GAGVSQSPRYKVTKRGQDVALRCDPISGHVSLYWYRQALGQGPEFLTYFNYEAQQDKSGLPNDRFSAERPEGSISTLTIQRTEQRDSAMYRCASSPGLAGAGSYNEQFFGPGTRLTVL.

This clone was seen only a few times. The V and J genes are TRBV27 and TRBJ2-1; 12 positions match TRBD2. V lost 4 bases to trimming and J lost 8 bases; unmatched junction nucleotides: 6. The CDR3 has 15 amino acids. Germline lookup yields CDR1 MNHEY and CDR2 SMNVEV (reference sequence). DNA of the CDR3: TGTGCCAGCAGTTCTAGCGGGGGGGCCTGGGATGAGCAGTTCTTC. As protein: CASSSSGGAWDEQFF.

This rearrangement joins TRBV29-1 to TRBJ2-1; 10 bases align to TRBD2. CDR3 length: 14 amino acids. Per germline, CDR1 SQVTM and CDR2 ANQGSEA. Unmatched junction bases numbered 12, after V lost 7 bases and J lost 9 bases. CDR3 coding DNA: TGCAGCGCCCCAAGCGGGGGGGAATCGTCTGAGCAGTTCTTC. Translating gives CSAPSGGESSEQFF.

The rearrangement uses TRBV10-3 and TRBJ1-6, with 9 bases matching TRBD1. After removal of 5 bases from V and 7 bases from J, the junction contained 9 bases not matched to a gene. CDR3 length: 16 residues. Germline V gene lookup returns CDR1 ENHRY and CDR2 SYGVKD. The CDR3 region is CAISQDRGDWNSPLHF. The DNA of the CDR3 is TGTGCCATCAGTCAGGACAGGGGCGATTGGAATTCACCCCTCCACTTT.

This chain joins TRBV23-1 and TRBJ1-2; D call uncertain. TRBV23-1 is an open reading frame whose function is uncertain. Trimming removed 3 bases at V and 8 bases at J, with 10 bases between. The CDR3 is 12 residues long. CDR3 residues: CASSHPPGGYTF. The CDR3 nucleotides read TGCGCCAGCAGTCACCCCCCCGGGGGCTACACCTTC.

Comment on this clone: Other DNA sequences in this sample translate to the same CDR3. The rearrangement joins TRBV5-1 to TRBJ2-2, with a weak D call TRBD2 (5 bases). V lost 1 base and J lost 9, with 19 bases in between. This CDR3 is 16 amino acids long. CDR1 SGHRS and CDR2 YFSETQ come from the germline V gene. CDR3: CASSLPASGSARELFF. CDR3 in DNA: TGCGCCAGCAGCTTGCCAGCGTCGGGGTCCGCCCGGGAGCTGTTTTTT.

This chain connects TRBV19 to TRBJ1-2; D ambiguous. Trimming removed 3 bases from V and 0 bases from J, with 17 bases in between. Germline V CDR1 and CDR2: LNHDA, SQIVND (reference sequence). The CDR3 runs 17 residues. The CDR3 region is CASSMGGNRSPNYGYTF. The CDR3 DNA follows: TGTGCCAGTAGTATGGGAGGGAATAGATCTCCTAACTATGGCTACACCTTC. Based on the CDR3 plus reference TRBV19 and TRBJ1-2, the full variable domain is DGGITQSPKYLFRKEGQNVTLSCEQNLNHDAMYWYRQDPGQGLRLIYYSQIVNDFQKGDIAEGYSVSREKKESFPLTVTSAQKNPTAFYLCASSMGGNRSPNYGYTFGSGTRLTVV.

The J gene is TRBJ2-2, the V gene TRBV7-2; 8 bases match TRBD2. The CDR3 is 14 amino acids. Germline V gives CDR1 SGHTA, CDR2 FQGNSA. V gave up 5 bases and J gave up 8 bases; unmatched junction bases: 7. CDR3 in amino acids: CASSNGGAIGELFF. As DNA, the CDR3 is TGTGCCAGCAGCAACGGGGGGGCCATTGGGGAGCTGTTTTTT. Drawing the rest from reference TRBV7-2 and TRBJ2-2, the complete variable domain is GAGVSQSPSNKVTEKGKDVELRCDPISGHTALYWYRQSLGQGLEFLIYFQGNSAPDKSGLPSDRFSAERTGGSVSTLTIQRTQQEDSAVYLCASSNGGAIGELFFGEGSRLTVL.

In this sample, this clone turned up once. The chain is built from TRBV7-6 and TRBJ2-5; possibly TRBD2 for D (7 bases). Trimming stripped 1 base from V and 5 bases from J, with 20 bases between. Germline CDR1 reads SGHVS; CDR2 reads FNYEAQ. The CDR3 spans 17 residues. The CDR3 sequence is CASSLDISWGGGETQYF. In DNA, the CDR3 is TGTGCCAGCAGCTTAGACATATCTTGGGGGGGCGGGGAGACCCAGTACTTC.

The chain joins TRBV28 to TRBJ1-1; D unclear. This CDR3 region has 15 residues. Germline V lookup: CDR1 MDHEN, CDR2 SYDVKM. Trimming left V 6 bases short and J 0 bases short, with 14 bases between. This chain's CDR3 is CASSSLGAMNTEAFF. CDR3 sequence (DNA): TGTGCCAGCAGCTCGTTGGGAGCTATGAACACTGAAGCTTTCTTT. Filled out from reference TRBV28 and TRBJ1-1, the complete variable domain reads DVKVTQSSRYLVKRTGEKVFLECVQDMDHENMFWYRQDPGLGLRLIYFSYDVKMKEKGDIPEGYSVSREKKERFSLILESASTNQTSMYLCASSSLGAMNTEAFFGQGTRLTVV.

V is TRBV19 and J is TRBJ1-5, with TRBD1 as a possible D gene (6 bases). The V and J ends lost 4 bases and 5 bases respectively, with 12 bases between them. Germline-derived CDR1 and CDR2 are LNHDA and SQIVND (reference sequence). The CDR3 contains 14 residues. The CDR3 nucleotides are TGTGCCAGTAGTACACAGGGAGTTGATCAGCCCCAGCATTTT. Translated, it gives CASSTQGVDQPQHF.

The CDR3 loop reads CASSPSGGTGELFF. CDR3 in DNA: TGTGCCAGCTCACCTAGCGGGGGCACCGGGGAGCTGTTTTTT. The gene calls are TRBV18 and TRBJ2-2; TRBD2 matches 9 bases. The CDR3 contains 14 residues. Germline V gene sequence: CDR1 KGHSH, CDR2 LQKENI. Trimming removed 3 bases from V and 4 bases from J; junction bases left unmatched: 0.

This clone ranks as medium-sized. The chain carries TRBV28 and TRBJ1-5; no clear D. The V gene lost 6 bases and the J gene lost 6 bases, with 18 bases spanning the gap. CDR3 length: 15 amino acids. Per germline, CDR1 MDHEN and CDR2 SYDVKM. The CDR3 spells CASSRTSSRGQPQHF. CDR3 nucleotide sequence: TGTGCCAGCAGCCGGACCTCCTCGCGGGGTCAGCCCCAGCATTTT.